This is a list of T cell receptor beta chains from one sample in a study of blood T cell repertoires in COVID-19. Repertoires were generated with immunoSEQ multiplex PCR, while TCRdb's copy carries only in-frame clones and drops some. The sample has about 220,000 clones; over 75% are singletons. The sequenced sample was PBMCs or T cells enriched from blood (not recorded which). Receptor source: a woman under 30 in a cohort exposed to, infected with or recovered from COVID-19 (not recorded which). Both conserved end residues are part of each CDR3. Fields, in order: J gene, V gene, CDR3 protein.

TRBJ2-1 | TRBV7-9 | CASSTLAGEGNEQFF
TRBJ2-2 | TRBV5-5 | CASSSSGQDTGELFF
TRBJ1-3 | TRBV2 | CASSVSEGWGNTIYF
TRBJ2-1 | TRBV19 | CASTRLAGVYSYNEQFF
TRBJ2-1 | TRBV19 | CASTLTSGRNNEQFF
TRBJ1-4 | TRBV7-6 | CASSLRTNEKLFF
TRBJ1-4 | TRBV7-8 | CASSLSSTNEKLFF
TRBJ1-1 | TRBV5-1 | CASSDTGEWTEAFF
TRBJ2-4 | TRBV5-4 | CASSQDRGENIQYF
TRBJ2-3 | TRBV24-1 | CATSDLWRGDTQYF
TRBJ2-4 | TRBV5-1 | CASSLGQGGNIQYF
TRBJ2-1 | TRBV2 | CASSGLAGGNEQFF
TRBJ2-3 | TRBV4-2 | CASSQGLAGGDTDTQYF
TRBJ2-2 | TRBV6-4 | CASRLAEANTGELFF
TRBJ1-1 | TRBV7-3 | CASSLTAGGRDTEAFF
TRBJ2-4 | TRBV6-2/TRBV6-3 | CASSHLRTSGSRNIQYF
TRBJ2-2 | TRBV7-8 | CASSHRGSFRASTGELFF
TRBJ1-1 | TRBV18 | CASSPRKNMNTEAFF
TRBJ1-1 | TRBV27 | CASSPRQMNTEAFF
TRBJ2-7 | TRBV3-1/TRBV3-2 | CASSQDAGQGYYEQYF
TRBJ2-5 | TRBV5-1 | CASTMRPGEETQYF
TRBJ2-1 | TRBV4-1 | CASSREGPSLNEQFF
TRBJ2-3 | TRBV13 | CASSYEVREGGSTDTQYF
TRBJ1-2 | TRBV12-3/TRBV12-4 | CASSLGAYPGYTF
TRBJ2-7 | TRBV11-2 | CASSFSGSYEQYF
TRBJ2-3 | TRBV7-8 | CASSLRGPIIDTQYF
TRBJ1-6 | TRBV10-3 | CAIRQEFNSPLHF
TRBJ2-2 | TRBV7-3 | CASSPSSTGELFF
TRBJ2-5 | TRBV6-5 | CASSSSDRGEETQYF
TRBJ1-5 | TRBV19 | CASSIVGQFRNQPQHF
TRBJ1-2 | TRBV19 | CASSIDAGRNGGYTF
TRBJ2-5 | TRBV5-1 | CASSSGTGALRETQYF
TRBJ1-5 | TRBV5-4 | CASSSQGGGNQPQHF
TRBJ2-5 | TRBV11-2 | CASSFSDSVRTQYF
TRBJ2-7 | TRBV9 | CASSPWASGRAYEQYF
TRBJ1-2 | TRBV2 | CASNGQVPYGYGYTF
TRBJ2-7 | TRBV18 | CASSASGQGGGEQYF
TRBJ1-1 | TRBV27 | CASRALTGGAGTEAFF
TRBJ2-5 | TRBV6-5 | CASSYANRAQGETQYF
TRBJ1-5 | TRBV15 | CATSRGGQGGQPQHF
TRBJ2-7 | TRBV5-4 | CASSPGLAEPYEQYF
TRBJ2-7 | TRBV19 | CASSGGTISSYEQYF
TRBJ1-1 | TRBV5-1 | CASSLAVEGGEAFF
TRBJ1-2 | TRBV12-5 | CASGGGDRSDYGYTF
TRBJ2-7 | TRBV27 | CASRKPGTSGYEQYF
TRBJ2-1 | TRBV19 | CASSIKDRGVKYNEQFF
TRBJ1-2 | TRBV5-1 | CASSIQTGAGSYGYTF
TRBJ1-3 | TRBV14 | CASSPRDRPGNTIYF
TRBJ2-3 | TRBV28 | CASSPRLAGRTDTQYF
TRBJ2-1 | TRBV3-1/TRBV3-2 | CASSLTSGRNEQFF
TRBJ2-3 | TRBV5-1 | CASSLGQGGTDTQYF
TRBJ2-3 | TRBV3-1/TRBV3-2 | CASSQGRTSDTDTQYF
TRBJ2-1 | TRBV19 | CASRTSFLGEQFF